This T cell receptor (beta chain) was sequenced in a study of T cell repertoires in cytomegalovirus infection. Study-level information: Shared public TCR beta signatures pointed to both CMV infection and a matching HLA type. The study, taken as a whole, reports: The ex vivo response was dominated by HLA-C-restricted CMV-specific TCR beta clonotypes.

Concerning this clonotype: The antigen remains unidentified.

One entry per CDR3 protein results from TCRdb running MiXCR on the reads. The sample holds a few hundred thousand distinct CDR3 sequences, less than 30% seen once. V was trimmed by 2 bases and J by 4 bases, leaving 13 bases between them. Germline CDR1 SGDLS, CDR2 YYNGEE. The length of the CDR3 is 15 residues. J is TRBJ2-1 and V is TRBV9, with D possibly matching TRBD2 (6 bases). Material: PBMCs. This TCR was recovered from a human donor in good health (CMV status not recorded). Some clones in this sample may be carry-over from other donors' samples. This CDR3 reads CASSVSAGTYNEQFF. Here the CDR3 DNA reads TGTGCCAGCAGCGTGTCTGCGGGGACGTACAATGAGCAGTTCTTC.